The 11 T cell receptor beta chains given below trace back to one sample, sequenced in a study of blood T cell repertoires in COVID-19. Using immunoSEQ multiplex PCR, the repertoire was profiled, and TCRdb retains in-frame clones only, with some absent. This table has about 200,000 clones, more than 75% appearing once. The material sequenced was peripheral blood. The receptors shown here come from a woman in her sixties or seventies with COVID-19, enrolled during active disease.

The chain is built from TRBV29-1 and TRBJ2-3; 7 bases match TRBD2. V lost 6 bases to trimming and J lost 5 bases; unmatched junction nucleotides: 11. Per germline, CDR1 SQVTM and CDR2 ANQGSEA. The CDR3 is made up of 14 amino acids. The CDR3 reads CSVLGGRGVDTQYF. The CDR3 coding sequence is TGCAGCGTCCTGGGCGGGAGAGGGGTAGATACGCAGTATTTT.

The gene calls are TRBV7-2 and TRBJ1-1, with 7 bases fitting TRBD1. The CDR3 spans 15 residues. After removal of 3 bases from V and 2 bases from J, the junction contained 6 bases not matched to a gene. Germline V gene lookup returns CDR1 SGHTA and CDR2 FQGNSA. CDR3 DNA: TGTGCCAGCAGCTTCCAGACAGGGATTAACACTGAAGCTTTCTTT. Its translation: CASSFQTGINTEAFF.

This CDR3 is CASSPSGGETQYF. The CDR3 DNA reads TGTGCCAGCAGCCCCTCGGGGGGAGAGACCCAGTACTTC. The V gene is TRBV7-2, the J gene TRBJ2-5, with TRBD2 matching 7 bases. This CDR3 is built from 13 residues. With 5 bases clipped from V and 4 bases from J, the junction kept 4 bases outside the gene matches. The V gene's germline CDR1 is SGHTA and CDR2 FQGNSA. The complete variable domain, with remaining parts taken from reference TRBV7-2 and TRBJ2-5, reads GAGVSQSPSNKVTEKGKDVELRCDPISGHTALYWYRQSLGQGLEFLIYFQGNSAPDKSGLPSDRFSAERTGGSVSTLTIQRTQQEDSAVYLCASSPSGGETQYFGPGTRLLVL.

This chain uses TRBV9 with TRBJ2-3; the D gene is possibly TRBD1 (5 bases). V dropped 4 bases and J dropped 5 bases, with 14 bases sitting between them. CDR3 length: 14 residues. Germline V gene sequence: CDR1 SGDLS, CDR2 YYNGEE. The CDR3 DNA sequence: TGTGCCAGCAGCCCCAGGGCCGGCCTAGATACGCAGTATTTT. It specifies CASSPRAGLDTQYF.

This chain joins TRBV18 and TRBJ1-1; D is possibly TRBD1 (5 bases). Per the germline V gene, CDR1 is KGHSH and CDR2 is LQKENI. Trimming took off 2 bases at V and 4 bases at J, with 11 bases between the two ends. This CDR3 has 14 amino acids. The CDR3 loop reads CASSPLGVSTEAFF. DNA for the CDR3: TGTGCCAGCTCACCATTAGGGGTTAGCACTGAAGCTTTCTTT.

The rearrangement uses TRBV11-2 and TRBJ2-7; TRBD1 aligns across 7 bases. Germline V gene sequence: CDR1 SGHAT, CDR2 FQNNGV. The CDR3 contains 16 residues. V lost 5 bases and J lost 3; bases outside the gene matches: 13. CDR3 coding DNA: TGTGCCAGCAGCCTATTACCGGGACAGAGGGGCTACGAGCAGTACTTC. Translation gives CASSLLPGQRGYEQYF. Together with reference TRBV11-2 and TRBJ2-7, the CDR3 gives the full variable domain: EAGVAQSPRYKIIEKRQSVAFWCNPISGHATLYWYQQILGQGPKLLIQFQNNGVVDDSQLPKDRFSAERLKGVDSTLKIQPAKLEDSAVYLCASSLLPGQRGYEQYFGPGTRLTVT.

This chain connects TRBV19 to TRBJ2-3; a weak D match, TRBD2 (7 bases). Trimming stripped 4 bases from V and 2 bases from J, with 19 bases between. Per germline, CDR1 LNHDA and CDR2 SQIVND (reference sequence). The CDR3 sequence is 17 residues long. For the CDR3, the DNA is TGTGCCAGTAGTAGGGGGGGAGGACAGAAGTTCACAGATACGCAGTATTTT. Translating it yields CASSRGGGQKFTDTQYF.

V is TRBV28 and J is TRBJ2-7; D not certain. Looked up from germline, CDR1 is MDHEN and CDR2 is SYDVKM. The V and J ends lost 2 bases and 4 bases respectively, with 3 bases between them. This CDR3 spans 11 amino acids. The CDR3 region is CASSLEYEQYF. The CDR3 DNA is TGTGCCAGCAGTTTAGAGTACGAGCAGTACTTC.

This clone was observed once. V gene TRBV5-1 combines with J gene TRBJ1-2; maybe TRBD1 (6 bases). The V end was cut by 2 bases, the J end by 7 bases, with 15 bases between. The CDR3 contains 14 residues. CDR1 is SGHRS and CDR2 is YFSETQ in the germline V gene. The CDR3 protein is CASSFIGGTGGYTF. The DNA of the CDR3 is TGCGCCAGCAGCTTTATAGGGGGAACAGGTGGCTACACCTTC.

Worth noting for this clone: One junction end does not reproduce the germline sequence, and a read error may be involved. V gene TRBV28 combines with J gene TRBJ1-5; D possibly corresponds to TRBD1 (5 bases). The CDR3 spans 14 residues. Germline V CDR1 and CDR2: MDHEN, SYDVKM. The CDR3, as DNA: TGTGCCAGCAGTTCGGGGACCCGGGTGCGCGGAGGGGATTTT. Translating it yields CASSSGTRVRGGDF. Complete variable domain (other parts from reference TRBV28 and TRBJ1-5): DVKVTQSSRYLVKRTGEKVFLECVQDMDHENMFWYRQDPGLGLRLIYFSYDVKMKEKGDIPEGYSVSREKKERFSLILESASTNQTSMYLCASSSGTRVRGGDFGDGTRLSIL.

V and J are TRBV19 and TRBJ2-7, with TRBD2 identical over 9 bases. There are 16 residues in the CDR3. V lost 0 bases to trimming and J lost 2 bases; unmatched junction nucleotides: 5. Per the germline V gene, CDR1 is LNHDA and CDR2 is SQIVND (reference sequence). The CDR3 DNA reads as TGTGCCAGTAGTATAGACGGACTAGCGCCCACCTACGAGCAGTACTTC. Translated, it gives CASSIDGLAPTYEQYF. Full variable domain (missing parts from reference TRBV19 and TRBJ2-7): DGGITQSPKYLFRKEGQNVTLSCEQNLNHDAMYWYRQDPGQGLRLIYYSQIVNDFQKGDIAEGYSVSREKKESFPLTVTSAQKNPTAFYLCASSIDGLAPTYEQYFGPGTRLTVT.